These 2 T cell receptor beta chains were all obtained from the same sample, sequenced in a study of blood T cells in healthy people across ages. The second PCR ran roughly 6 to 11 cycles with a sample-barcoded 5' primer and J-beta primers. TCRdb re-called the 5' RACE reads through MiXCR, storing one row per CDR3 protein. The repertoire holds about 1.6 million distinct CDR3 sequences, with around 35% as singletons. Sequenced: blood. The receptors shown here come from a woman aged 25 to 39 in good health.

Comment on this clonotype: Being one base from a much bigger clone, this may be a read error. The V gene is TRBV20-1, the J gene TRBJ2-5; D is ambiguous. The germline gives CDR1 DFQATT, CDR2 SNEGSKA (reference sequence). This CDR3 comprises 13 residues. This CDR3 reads CSAGDGGEETQYF. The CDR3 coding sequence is TGCAGTGCTGGAGATGGTGGGGAAGAGACCCAGTACTTC.

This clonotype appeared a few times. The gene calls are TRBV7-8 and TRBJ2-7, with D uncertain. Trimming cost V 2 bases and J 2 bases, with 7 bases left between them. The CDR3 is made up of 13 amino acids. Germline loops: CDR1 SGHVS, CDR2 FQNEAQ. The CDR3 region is CASSLPLPYEQYF. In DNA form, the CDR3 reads TGTGCCAGCAGCTTACCACTACCCTACGAGCAGTACTTC.